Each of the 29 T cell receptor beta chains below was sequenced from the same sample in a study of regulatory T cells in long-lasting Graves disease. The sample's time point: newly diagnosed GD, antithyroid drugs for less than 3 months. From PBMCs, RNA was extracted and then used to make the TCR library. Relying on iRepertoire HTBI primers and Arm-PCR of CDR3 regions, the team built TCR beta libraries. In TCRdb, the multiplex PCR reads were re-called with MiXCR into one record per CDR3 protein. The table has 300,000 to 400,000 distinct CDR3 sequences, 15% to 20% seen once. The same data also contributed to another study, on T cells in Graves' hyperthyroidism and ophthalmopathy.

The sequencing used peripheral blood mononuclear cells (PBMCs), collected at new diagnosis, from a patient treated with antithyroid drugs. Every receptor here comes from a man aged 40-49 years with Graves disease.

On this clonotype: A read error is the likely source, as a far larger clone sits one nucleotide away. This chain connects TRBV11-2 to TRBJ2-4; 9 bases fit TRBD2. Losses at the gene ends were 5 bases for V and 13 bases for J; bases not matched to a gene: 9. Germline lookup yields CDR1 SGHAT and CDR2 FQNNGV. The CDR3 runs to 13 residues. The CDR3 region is CASSIGLANEQYF. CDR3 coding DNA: TGTGCCAGCAGCATTGGACTAGCGAATGAGCAGTACTTC.

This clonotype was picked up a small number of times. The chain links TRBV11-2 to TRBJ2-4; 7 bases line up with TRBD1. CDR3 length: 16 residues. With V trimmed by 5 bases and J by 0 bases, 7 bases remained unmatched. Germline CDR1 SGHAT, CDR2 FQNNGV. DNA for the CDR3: TGTGCCAGCAGCAACCGACAGGGAGCAGCCAAAAACATTCAGTACTTC. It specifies CASSNRQGAAKNIQYF.

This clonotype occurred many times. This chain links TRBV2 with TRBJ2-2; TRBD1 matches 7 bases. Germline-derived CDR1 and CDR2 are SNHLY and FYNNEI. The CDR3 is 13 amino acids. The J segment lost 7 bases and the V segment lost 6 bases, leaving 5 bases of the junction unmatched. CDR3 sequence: CASRDRTYGELFF. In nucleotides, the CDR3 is TGTGCCAGCAGGGACAGGACCTACGGGGAGCTGTTTTTT.

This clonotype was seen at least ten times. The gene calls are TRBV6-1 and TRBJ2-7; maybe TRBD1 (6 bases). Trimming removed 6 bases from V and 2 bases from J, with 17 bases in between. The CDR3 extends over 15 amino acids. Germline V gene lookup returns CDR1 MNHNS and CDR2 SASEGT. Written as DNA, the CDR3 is TGTGCCAGCAGCAGGGACAACAGCCTTACCTACGAGCAGTACTTC. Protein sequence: CASSRDNSLTYEQYF.

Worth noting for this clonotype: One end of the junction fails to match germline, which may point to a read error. The CDR3 bases are TGTGCCAGCAGTTACTCATTCGGGGGTAGCGCAGATATGCAGTATTTT. Protein: CASSYSFGGSADMQYF. This chain connects TRBV6-2 or TRBV6-3 to TRBJ2-3, with D perhaps TRBD2 (6 bases). Germline assignment: CDR1 MNHEY and CDR2 SVGEGT. The CDR3 runs 16 residues.

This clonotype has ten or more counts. CDR3 loop: CASSPPGHRSLIKGANQPQHF. In DNA form, the CDR3 reads TGTGCCAGCAGCCCCCCGGGACATAGATCACTGATCAAGGGAGCAAATCAGCCCCAGCATTTT. The chain couples TRBV28 to TRBJ1-5; the D gene is possibly TRBD1 (6 bases). This CDR3 comprises 21 residues. V gave up 6 bases and J gave up 4 bases, with 34 bases separating them. Looked up from germline, CDR1 is MDHEN and CDR2 is SYDVKM. The entire variable domain, with the rest obtained from reference TRBV28 and TRBJ1-5, is as follows: DVKVTQSSRYLVKRTGEKVFLECVQDMDHENMFWYRQDPGLGLRLIYFSYDVKMKEKGDIPEGYSVSREKKERFSLILESASTNQTSMYLCASSPPGHRSLIKGANQPQHFGDGTRLSIL.

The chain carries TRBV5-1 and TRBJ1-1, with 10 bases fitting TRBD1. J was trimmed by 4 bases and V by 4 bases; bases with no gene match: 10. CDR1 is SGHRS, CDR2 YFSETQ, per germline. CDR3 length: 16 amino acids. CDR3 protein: CASSPTGQGTSTEAFF. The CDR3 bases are TGCGCCAGCAGCCCTACGGGACAGGGGACGAGCACTGAAGCTTTCTTT.

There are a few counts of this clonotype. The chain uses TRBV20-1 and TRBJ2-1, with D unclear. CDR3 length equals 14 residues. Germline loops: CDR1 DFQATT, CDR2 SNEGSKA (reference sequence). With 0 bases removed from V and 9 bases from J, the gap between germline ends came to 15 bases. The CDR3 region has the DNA TGCAGTGCTAGAGATCGAGGTCGGCATATTGAGCAGTTCTTC. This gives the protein CSARDRGRHIEQFF.

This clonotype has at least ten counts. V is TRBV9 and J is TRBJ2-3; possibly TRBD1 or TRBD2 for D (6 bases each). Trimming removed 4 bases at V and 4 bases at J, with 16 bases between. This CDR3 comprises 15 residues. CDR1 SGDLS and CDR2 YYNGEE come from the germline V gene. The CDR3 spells CASSTEGGGADTQYF. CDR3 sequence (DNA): TGTGCCAGCAGCACCGAAGGGGGAGGTGCAGATACGCAGTATTTT. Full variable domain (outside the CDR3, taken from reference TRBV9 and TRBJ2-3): DSGVTQTPKHLITATGQRVTLRCSPRSGDLSVYWYQQSLDQGLQFLIQYYNGEERAKGNILERFSAQQFPDLHSELNLSSLELGDSALYFCASSTEGGGADTQYFGPGTRLTVL.

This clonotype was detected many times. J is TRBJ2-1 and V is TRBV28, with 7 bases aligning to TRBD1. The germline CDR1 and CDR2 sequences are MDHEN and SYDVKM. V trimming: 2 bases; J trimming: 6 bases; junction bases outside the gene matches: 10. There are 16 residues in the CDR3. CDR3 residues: CASSLPTGKHGNEQFF. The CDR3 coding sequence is TGTGCCAGCAGTTTACCGACAGGGAAACATGGCAATGAGCAGTTCTTC.

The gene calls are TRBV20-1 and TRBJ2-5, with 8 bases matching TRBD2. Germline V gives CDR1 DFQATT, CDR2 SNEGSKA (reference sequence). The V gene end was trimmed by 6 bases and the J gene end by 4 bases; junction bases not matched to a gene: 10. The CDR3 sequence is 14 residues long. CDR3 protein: CSAKSRGGRETQYF. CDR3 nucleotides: TGCAGTGCAAAATCCCGGGGGGGCCGAGAGACCCAGTACTTC.

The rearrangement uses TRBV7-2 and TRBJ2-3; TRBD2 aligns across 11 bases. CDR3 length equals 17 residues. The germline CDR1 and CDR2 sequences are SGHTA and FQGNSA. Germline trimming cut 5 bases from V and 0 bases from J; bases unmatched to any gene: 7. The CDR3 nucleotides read TGTGCCAGCAGCCCCCAGACTAGCGGGACTAGCACAGATACGCAGTATTTT. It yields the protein CASSPQTSGTSTDTQYF. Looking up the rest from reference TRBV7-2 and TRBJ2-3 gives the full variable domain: GAGVSQSPSNKVTEKGKDVELRCDPISGHTALYWYRQSLGQGLEFLIYFQGNSAPDKSGLPSDRFSAERTGGSVSTLTIQRTQQEDSAVYLCASSPQTSGTSTDTQYFGPGTRLTVL.

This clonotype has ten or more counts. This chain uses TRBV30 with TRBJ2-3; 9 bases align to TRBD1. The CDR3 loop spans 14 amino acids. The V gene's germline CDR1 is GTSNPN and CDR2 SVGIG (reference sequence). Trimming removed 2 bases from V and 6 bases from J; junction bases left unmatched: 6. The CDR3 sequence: CAWSKQGAADTQYF. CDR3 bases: TGTGCCTGGAGTAAACAGGGGGCCGCGGATACGCAGTATTTT.

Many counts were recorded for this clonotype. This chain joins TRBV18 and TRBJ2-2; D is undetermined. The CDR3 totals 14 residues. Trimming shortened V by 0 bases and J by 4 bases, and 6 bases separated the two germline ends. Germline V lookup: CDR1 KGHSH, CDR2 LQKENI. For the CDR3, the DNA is TGTGCCAGCTCACCACCGGCATCCACCGGGGAGCTGTTTTTT. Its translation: CASSPPASTGELFF.

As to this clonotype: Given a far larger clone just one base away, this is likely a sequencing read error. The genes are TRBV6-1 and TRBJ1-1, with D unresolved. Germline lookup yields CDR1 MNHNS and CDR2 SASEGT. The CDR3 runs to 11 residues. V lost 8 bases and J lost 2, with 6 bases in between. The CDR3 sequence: CASCRNTEAFF. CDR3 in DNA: TGTGCCAGCTGTAGAAACACTGAAGCTTTCTTT.

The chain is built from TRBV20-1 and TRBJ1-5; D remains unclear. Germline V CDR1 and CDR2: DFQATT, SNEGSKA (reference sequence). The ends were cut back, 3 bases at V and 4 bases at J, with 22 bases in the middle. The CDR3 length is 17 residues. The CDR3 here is CSASWKTGPSSNQPQHF. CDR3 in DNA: TGCAGTGCTAGTTGGAAAACGGGCCCATCTAGTAATCAGCCCCAGCATTTT.

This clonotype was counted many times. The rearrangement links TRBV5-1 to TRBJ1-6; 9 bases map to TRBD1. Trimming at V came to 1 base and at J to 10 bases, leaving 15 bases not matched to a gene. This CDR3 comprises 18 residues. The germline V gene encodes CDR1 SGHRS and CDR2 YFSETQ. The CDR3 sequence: CASSLFERSGQGGSPLHF. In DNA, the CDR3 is TGCGCCAGCAGCTTGTTTGAGCGCTCGGGACAGGGTGGGTCACCCCTCCACTTT.

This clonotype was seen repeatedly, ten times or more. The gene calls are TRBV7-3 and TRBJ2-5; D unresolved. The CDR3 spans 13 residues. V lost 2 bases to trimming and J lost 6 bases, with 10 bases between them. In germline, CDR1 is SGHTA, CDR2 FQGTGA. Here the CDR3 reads CASSLGAEKTQYF. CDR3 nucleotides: TGTGCCAGCAGCTTAGGTGCGGAGAAGACCCAGTACTTC.

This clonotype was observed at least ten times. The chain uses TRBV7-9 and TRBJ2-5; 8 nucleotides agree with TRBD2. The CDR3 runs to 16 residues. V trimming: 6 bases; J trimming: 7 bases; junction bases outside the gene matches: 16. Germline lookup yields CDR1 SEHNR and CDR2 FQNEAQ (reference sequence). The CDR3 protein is CASSEVTPGGLLTQYF. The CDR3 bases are TGTGCCAGCAGTGAGGTCACCCCGGGGGGGCTCCTGACCCAGTACTTC.

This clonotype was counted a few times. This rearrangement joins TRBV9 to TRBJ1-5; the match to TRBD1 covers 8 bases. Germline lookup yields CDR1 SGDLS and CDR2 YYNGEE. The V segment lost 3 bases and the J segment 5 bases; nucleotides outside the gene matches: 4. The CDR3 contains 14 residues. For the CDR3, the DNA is TGTGCCAGCAGCGCAGGACAGGGTTATCAGCCCCAGCATTTT. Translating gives CASSAGQGYQPQHF.

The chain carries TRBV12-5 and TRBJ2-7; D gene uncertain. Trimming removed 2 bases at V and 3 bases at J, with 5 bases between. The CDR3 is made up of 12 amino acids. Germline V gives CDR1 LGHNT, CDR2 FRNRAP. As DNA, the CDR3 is TGTGCTAGTGGTTTGAGCTTCTACGAGCAGTACTTC. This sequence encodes CASGLSFYEQYF.

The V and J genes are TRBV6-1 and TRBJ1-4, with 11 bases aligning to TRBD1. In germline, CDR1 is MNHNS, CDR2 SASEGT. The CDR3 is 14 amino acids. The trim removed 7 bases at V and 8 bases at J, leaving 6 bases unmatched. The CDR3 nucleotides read TGTGCCAGCAACCCGGGACAGGGGGAGGAAAAACTGTTTTTT. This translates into CASNPGQGEEKLFF.

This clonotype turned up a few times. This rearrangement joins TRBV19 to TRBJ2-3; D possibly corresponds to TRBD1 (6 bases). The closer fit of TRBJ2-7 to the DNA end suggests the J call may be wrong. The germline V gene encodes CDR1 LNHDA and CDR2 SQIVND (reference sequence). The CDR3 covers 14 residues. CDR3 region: CASSIQNRAHEQYF. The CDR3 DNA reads TGTGCCAGTAGTATACAAAACAGGGCCCACGAGCAGTACTTC.

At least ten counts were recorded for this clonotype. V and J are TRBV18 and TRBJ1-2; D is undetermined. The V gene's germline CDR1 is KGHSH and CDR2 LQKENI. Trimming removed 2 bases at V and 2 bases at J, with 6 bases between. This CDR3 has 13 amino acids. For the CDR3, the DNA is TGTGCCAGCTCACCAGAGACGAACTATGGCTACACCTTC. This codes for CASSPETNYGYTF.

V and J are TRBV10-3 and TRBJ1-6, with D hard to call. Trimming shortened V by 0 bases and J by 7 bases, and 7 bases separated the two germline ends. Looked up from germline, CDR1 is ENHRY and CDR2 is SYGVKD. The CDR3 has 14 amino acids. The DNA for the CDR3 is TGTGCCATCAGTGAGTCGCTGGGAAATTCACCCCTCCACTTT. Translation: CAISESLGNSPLHF.

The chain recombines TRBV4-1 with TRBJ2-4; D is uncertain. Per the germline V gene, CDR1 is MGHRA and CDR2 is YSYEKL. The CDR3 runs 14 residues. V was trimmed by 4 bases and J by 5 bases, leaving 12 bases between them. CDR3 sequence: CASSREALQNIQYF. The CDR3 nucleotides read TGCGCCAGCAGCCGAGAAGCACTTCAAAACATTCAGTACTTC.

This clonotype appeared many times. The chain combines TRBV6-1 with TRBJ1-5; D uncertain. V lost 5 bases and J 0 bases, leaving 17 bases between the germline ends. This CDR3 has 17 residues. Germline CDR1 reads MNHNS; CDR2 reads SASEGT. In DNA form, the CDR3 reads TGTGCCAGCAGTCCCCACTCCCCTCTTTCTAGCAATCAGCCCCAGCATTTT. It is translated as CASSPHSPLSSNQPQHF.

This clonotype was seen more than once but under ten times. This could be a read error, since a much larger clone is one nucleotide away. In nucleotides, the CDR3 is TGTGCCAGCAGACCAGGGGGCGCGGGCGCCAGGGAGCTGTTTTTT. Protein: CASRPGGAGARELFF. The chain recombines TRBV6-1 with TRBJ2-2; 8 nucleotides align to TRBD1. This CDR3 has 15 amino acids. Germline V gene sequence: CDR1 MNHNS, CDR2 SASEGT. The ends lost 6 bases at V and 9 bases at J; junction bases unmatched: 12.

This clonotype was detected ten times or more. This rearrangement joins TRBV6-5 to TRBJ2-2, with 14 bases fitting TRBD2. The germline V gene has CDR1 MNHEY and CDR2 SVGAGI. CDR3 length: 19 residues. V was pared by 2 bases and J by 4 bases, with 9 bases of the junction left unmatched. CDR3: CASSYPRLAGGHATGELFF. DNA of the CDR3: TGTGCCAGCAGTTACCCCAGACTAGCGGGGGGGCACGCCACCGGGGAGCTGTTTTTT.